This is a list of T cell receptor beta chains from one sample in a study of T cell repertoires in cytomegalovirus infection. From the reads, TCRdb called clonotypes with MiXCR, one entry per CDR3 protein. The sample carries some 800,000 distinct CDR3 sequences, approximately 32% recorded once. No antigens are known for them. The sample was cultured CD8+ T cells from PBMCs, taken from culture after CMV antigen stimulation. The receptor source for this set is a human donor in good health (CMV status not recorded). Some clones in this sample may be carry-over from other donors' samples. The CDR3 runs from the conserved cysteine through the conserved F or W.

CDR3 length,J gene,V gene,CDR3 protein
18,TRBJ1-2,TRBV5-4,CASSFGWTGGSLGYGYTF
17,TRBJ1-5,TRBV6-1,CASSYGASYGSNQPQHF
17,TRBJ2-7,TRBV6-6,CASSYLTRTGGAEEQYF
13,TRBJ1-6,TRBV27,CASSLSPDSPLHF
17,TRBJ1-4,TRBV28,CASSTGQGDATNEKLFF
16,TRBJ1-2,TRBV27,CASSLSGTGYNYGYTF
16,TRBJ1-2,TRBV5-4,CASSSLTRQGYYGYTF
15,TRBJ1-1,TRBV27,CASSSLPLGGTEAFF
17,TRBJ2-3,TRBV7-8,CASSLPDRDDWTDTQYF
17,TRBJ2-3,TRBV27,CASSSGLAGGTTDTQYF
15,TRBJ1-5,TRBV6-1,CASSEQTGGWGPQHF
16,TRBJ2-1,TRBV28,CASSPGQSPRGDEQFF
12,TRBJ2-3,TRBV10-3,CAIEGSTDTQYF
16,TRBJ2-3,TRBV15,CATSRWASGSTDTQYF
16,TRBJ1-1,TRBV12-3/TRBV12-4,CASRPDRGHPNTEAFF
13,TRBJ2-5,TRBV28,CASTQTGEETQYF
16,TRBJ2-5,TRBV27,CASSLRPGFGQETQYF